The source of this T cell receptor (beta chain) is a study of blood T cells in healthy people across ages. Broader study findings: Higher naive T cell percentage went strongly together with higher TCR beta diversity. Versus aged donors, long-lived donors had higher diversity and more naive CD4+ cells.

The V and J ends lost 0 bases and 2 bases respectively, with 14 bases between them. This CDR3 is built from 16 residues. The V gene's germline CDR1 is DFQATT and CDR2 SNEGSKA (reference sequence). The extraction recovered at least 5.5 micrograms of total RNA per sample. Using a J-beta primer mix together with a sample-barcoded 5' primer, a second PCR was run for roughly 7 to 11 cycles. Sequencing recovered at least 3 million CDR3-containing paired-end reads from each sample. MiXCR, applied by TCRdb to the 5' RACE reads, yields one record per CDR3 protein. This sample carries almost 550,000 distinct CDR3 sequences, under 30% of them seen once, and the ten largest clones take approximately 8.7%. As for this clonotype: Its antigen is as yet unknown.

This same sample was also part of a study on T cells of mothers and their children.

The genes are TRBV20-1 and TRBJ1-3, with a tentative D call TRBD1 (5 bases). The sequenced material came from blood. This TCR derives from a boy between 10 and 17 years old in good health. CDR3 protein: CSARDIRRETGNTIYF. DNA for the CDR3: TGCAGTGCTAGAGATATCCGCAGGGAGACTGGAAACACCATATATTTT.